The rows below give T cell receptor beta chains drawn from one sample of a study of memory CD4+ T cells and cytomegalovirus serostatus. Only in-frame clones appear in the TCRdb table, and some are missing; sequencing was by immunoSEQ multiplex PCR. The sample carries about 47,000 clones, 60% to 80% recorded once. Sample: memory CD4+ T cells from blood. The receptors originated from an adult in good health and CMV-seropositive. Both conserved end residues are part of each CDR3.

v_call	cdr3_aa
TRBV4-3	CASSQGQAYNSPLHF
TRBV19	CASSILGGQSTDTQYF
TRBV4-1	CASSQDLSAGVDYGYTF
TRBV11-2	CASSLESGTGAEAFF
TRBV27	CASSSGQQETQYF
TRBV6-1	CASTRLAGLENIQYF
TRBV11-1	CASSLDLAGGHNEQFF
TRBV29-1	CSVSGGPSTYNEQFF
TRBV5-1	CASSTGQTSTDTQYF
TRBV2	CASNRDGTEAFF
TRBV7-8	CASSLNTEGETQYF
TRBV20-1	CSASLRETQYF
TRBV7-3	CASSTSGQETQYF
TRBV4-3	CASSQPDRGSEAFF
TRBV5-1	CASSLDPGSYGYTF
TRBV6-1	CASNVRAHQPQHF
TRBV10-3	CAISTLTGNSPLHF
TRBV21-1	CASSKASGANVLTF
TRBV19	CASSPTVSGNTIYF
TRBV6-6	CASSPGQGGGYTF
TRBV25-1	CASQLETQYF
TRBV28	CASRLKVSTDTQYF
TRBV6-4	CAQSLRAREDGEKLFF
TRBV6-6	CASIKTGGNTEAFF
TRBV11-2	CASSLWPPRGGAGSPLHF
TRBV19	CASSERGTRYEQYF
TRBV7-2	CASSSRDRVGEQYF
TRBV4-3	CASSQDFPNTGELFF
TRBV5-1	CASSSGAGASYEQYF
TRBV5-1	CASSKGVNTEAFF
TRBV7-2	CASSAGSFYQETQYF
TRBV7-8	CASSLVAAGTGELFF
TRBV5-1	CASSLGTEWYF
TRBV19	CASSRDSAYEKLFF
TRBV5-1	CASSLETVNTGELFF
TRBV4-2	CASSQNRGGKLFF
TRBV6-1	CASRLVGDQPQHF
TRBV2	CASSVSGETQYF
TRBV30	CAWRGVGRSNEKLFF
TRBV5-1	CASTRSPEGNTDTQYF
TRBV12-5	CARRNTTNEKLFF
TRBV27	CASSLSQGWQFF
TRBV19	CASSRYRSRDGPTSNEQYF
TRBV6-5	CASSYDPGQGDYGYTF
TRBV4-1	CASSQDGTYGAETQYF
TRBV15	CATSREQLNTEAFF
TRBV2	CASSEAFAGNEQFF
TRBV9	CASSVEPANTEAFF
TRBV6-1	CASRLLGTNEQYF
TRBV5-1	CASSLERATNEKLFF
TRBV5-6	CASSLRGRGSSQPQHF
TRBV7-8	CASTLAGGYQETQYF
TRBV6-1	CASSDTSDLGQFF
TRBV4-2	CASSQEISSNQPQHF
TRBV5-1	CASSLQAATGTTNEKLFF
TRBV13	CASSFSGGVYNEQFF
TRBV11-1	CASRLQGLAGELFF
TRBV2	CASRIEQGSAFF
TRBV5-6	CASSLSSGNTIYF
TRBV4-3	CASSQDRNEETQYF